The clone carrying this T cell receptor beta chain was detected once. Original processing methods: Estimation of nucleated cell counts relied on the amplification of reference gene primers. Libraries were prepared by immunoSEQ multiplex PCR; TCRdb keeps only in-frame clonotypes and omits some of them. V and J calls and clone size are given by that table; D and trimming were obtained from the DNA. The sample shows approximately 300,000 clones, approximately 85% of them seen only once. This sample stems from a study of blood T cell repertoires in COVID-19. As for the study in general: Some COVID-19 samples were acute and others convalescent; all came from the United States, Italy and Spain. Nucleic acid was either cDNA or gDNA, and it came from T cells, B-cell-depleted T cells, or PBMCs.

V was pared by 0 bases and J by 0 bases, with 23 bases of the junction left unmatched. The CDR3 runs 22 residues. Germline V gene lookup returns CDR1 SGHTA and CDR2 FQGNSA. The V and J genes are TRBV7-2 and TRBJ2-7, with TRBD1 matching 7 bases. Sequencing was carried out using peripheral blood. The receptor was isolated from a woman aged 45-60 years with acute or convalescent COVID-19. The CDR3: CASSLALWYASHQTGSSYEQYF. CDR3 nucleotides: TGTGCCAGCAGCTTAGCGCTTTGGTACGCCTCTCATCAGACAGGGAGCTCCTACGAGCAGTACTTC. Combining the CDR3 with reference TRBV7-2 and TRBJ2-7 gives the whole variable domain GAGVSQSPSNKVTEKGKDVELRCDPISGHTALYWYRQSLGQGLEFLIYFQGNSAPDKSGLPSDRFSAERTGGSVSTLTIQRTQQEDSAVYLCASSLALWYASHQTGSSYEQYFGPGTRLTVT.